This T cell receptor beta chain originates from a study of T cells after yellow fever vaccination. This clonotype was detected only a few times. Its target is not known. Study-level points and caveats: Weaker overall was a secondary response that nonetheless peaked faster, on day 5 versus 15. The study noted that FACS-sorted repertoires could contain abundant clonotypes contaminating from the bulk population.

MiXCR, applied by TCRdb to the 5' RACE reads, yields one record per CDR3 protein. Of some 320,000 distinct CDR3 sequences in the sample, about 10% were seen once. J was trimmed by 2 bases and V by 6 bases; bases with no gene match: 12. The germline CDR1 and CDR2 sequences are DFQATT and SNEGSKA (reference sequence). This CDR3 contains 15 residues. This clonotype was obtained from a young man who received the YFV17D yellow fever vaccine. The sequences come from CD4+ T cells sorted from PBMCs, collected 45 days after the yellow fever booster vaccination. The chain is built from TRBV20-1 and TRBJ1-1; TRBD1 agrees at 7 bases. The CDR3 spells CSAKRSTGINTEAFF. The CDR3, as DNA: TGCAGTGCAAAACGTTCGACAGGGATTAACACTGAAGCTTTCTTT.